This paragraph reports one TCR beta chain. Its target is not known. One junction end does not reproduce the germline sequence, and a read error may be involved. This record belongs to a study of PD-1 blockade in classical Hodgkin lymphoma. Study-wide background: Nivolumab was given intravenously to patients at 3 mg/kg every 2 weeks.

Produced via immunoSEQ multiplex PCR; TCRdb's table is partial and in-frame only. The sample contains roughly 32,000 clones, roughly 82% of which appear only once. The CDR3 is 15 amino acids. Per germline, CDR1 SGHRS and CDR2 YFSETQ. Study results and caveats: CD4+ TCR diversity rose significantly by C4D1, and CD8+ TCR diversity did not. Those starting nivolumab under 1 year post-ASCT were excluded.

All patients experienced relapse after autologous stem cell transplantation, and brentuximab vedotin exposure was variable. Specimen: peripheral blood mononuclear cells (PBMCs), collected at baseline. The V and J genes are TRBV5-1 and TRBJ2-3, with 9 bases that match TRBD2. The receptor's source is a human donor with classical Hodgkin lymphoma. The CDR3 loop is CASSLGSGGPDTQYF. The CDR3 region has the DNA TGCGCCAGCAGTTTGGGTAGCGGGGGCCCAGATACGCAGTATTTT.